This T cell receptor beta chain was obtained from a study of STAT5B mutations in CD4+ large granular lymphocyte leukemia. Study context: Healthy donors showed HLA-associated enrichment of the CDR3 'QG' motif.

Regarding the study as a whole: Compared with healthy controls (2/35), patient top clones favored TRBV06 (8/27).

This clone is a singleton in its sample. The antigen is unknown. Produced via immunoSEQ multiplex PCR; TCRdb's table is partial and in-frame only. The sample has around 30,000 clones; 72% are singletons. Germline V lookup: CDR1 SGHDN, CDR2 FVKESK. The length of the CDR3 is 15 residues. V shed 4 bases and J 11 bases; nucleotides not matched to a gene: 7. This sequence originates from a human donor in good health. The sequenced material came from CD4+ T cells from blood buffy coats. The chain carries TRBV14 and TRBJ2-3; 15 nucleotides align to TRBD2. The CDR3 sequence: CASSRGTSGGRGQYF. The CDR3 bases are TGTGCCAGCAGCCGAGGGACTAGCGGGGGGCGAGGGCAGTATTTT.